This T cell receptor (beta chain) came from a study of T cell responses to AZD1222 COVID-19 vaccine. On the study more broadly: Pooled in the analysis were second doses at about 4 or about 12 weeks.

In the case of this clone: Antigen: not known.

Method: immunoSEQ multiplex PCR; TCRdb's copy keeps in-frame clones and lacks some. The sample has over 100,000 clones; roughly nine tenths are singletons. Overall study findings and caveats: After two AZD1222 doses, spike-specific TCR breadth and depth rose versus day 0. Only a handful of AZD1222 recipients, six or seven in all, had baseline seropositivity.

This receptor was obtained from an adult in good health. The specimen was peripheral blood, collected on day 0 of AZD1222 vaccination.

In nucleotides, the CDR3 is TGCGCCACCGGGGACAGCCACCAAGAGACCCAGTACTTC. Its translation is CATGDSHQETQYF. The V call is TRBV5-1, the J call TRBJ2-5; TRBD1 matches at 7 bases. The ends lost 9 bases at V and 0 bases at J; junction bases unmatched: 5. The length of the CDR3 is 13 residues. The germline V gene has CDR1 SGHRS and CDR2 YFSETQ.